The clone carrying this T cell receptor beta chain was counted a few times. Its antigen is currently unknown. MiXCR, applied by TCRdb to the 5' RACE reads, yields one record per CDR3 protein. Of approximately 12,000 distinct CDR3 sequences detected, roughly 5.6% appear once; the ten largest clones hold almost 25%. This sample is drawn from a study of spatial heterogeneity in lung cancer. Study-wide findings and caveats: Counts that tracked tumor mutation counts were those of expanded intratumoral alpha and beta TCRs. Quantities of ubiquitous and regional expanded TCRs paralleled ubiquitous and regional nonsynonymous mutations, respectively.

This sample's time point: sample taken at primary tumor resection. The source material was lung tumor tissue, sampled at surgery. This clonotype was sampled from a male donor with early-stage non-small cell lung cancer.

Here the CDR3 reads CSARKGPGQPQHF. The DNA for the CDR3 is TGCAGTGCTAGAAAGGGCCCAGGTCAGCCCCAGCATTTT. The genes are TRBV20-1 and TRBJ1-5, with D unresolved. The CDR3 contains 13 residues. CDR1 DFQATT and CDR2 SNEGSKA come from the germline V gene (reference sequence). The ends were cut back, 2 bases at V and 6 bases at J, with 11 bases in the middle.